This is a list of T cell receptor beta chains from one sample in a study of blood T cell repertoires in COVID-19. Profiling relied on immunoSEQ multiplex PCR, and the TCRdb table lists in-frame clones only, not all of them. Of approximately 300,000 clones listed, around 90% are singletons. Sample: peripheral blood. The receptors were sampled from a young man who had recovered from COVID-19. Both conserved end residues are part of each CDR3.

j_call: TRBJ2-5; v_call: TRBV19; cdr3_aa: CASTSGTTGFETQYF
j_call: TRBJ2-2; v_call: TRBV5-1; cdr3_aa: CASSLLGSVGTGELFF
j_call: TRBJ1-2; v_call: TRBV6-6; cdr3_aa: CASTPGERLNYGYTF
j_call: TRBJ1-2; v_call: TRBV6-1; cdr3_aa: CASSFRNNGYTF
j_call: TRBJ1-2; v_call: TRBV25-1; cdr3_aa: CASRGGLGYTF
j_call: TRBJ2-3; v_call: TRBV5-4; cdr3_aa: CASTRTSGGALDTQYF
j_call: TRBJ2-7; v_call: TRBV14; cdr3_aa: CASSQVTYEQYF
j_call: TRBJ1-1; v_call: TRBV5-1; cdr3_aa: CASSLAGQIMNTEAFF
j_call: TRBJ2-7; v_call: TRBV6-6; cdr3_aa: CASSSRTVNVNEQYF
j_call: TRBJ2-2; v_call: TRBV2; cdr3_aa: CASSVQGSPGELFF
j_call: TRBJ2-7; v_call: TRBV9; cdr3_aa: CASSVDLIEVEQYF
j_call: TRBJ2-3; v_call: TRBV20-1; cdr3_aa: CSASGPNTDTQYF
j_call: TRBJ1-2; v_call: TRBV5-1; cdr3_aa: CASSLGGSTYGYTF
j_call: TRBJ1-1; v_call: TRBV18; cdr3_aa: CASSPTSGTEAFF
j_call: TRBJ2-7; v_call: TRBV7-8; cdr3_aa: CASSTREGAGEQYF
j_call: TRBJ2-2; v_call: TRBV19; cdr3_aa: CASSIGHQNTGELFF
j_call: TRBJ2-7; v_call: TRBV27; cdr3_aa: CASRGWTGGSEQYF
j_call: TRBJ2-6; v_call: TRBV11-2; cdr3_aa: CASSSGGTGGSGANVLTF
j_call: TRBJ1-2; v_call: TRBV14; cdr3_aa: CASRISGTGEYGYTF
j_call: TRBJ1-2; v_call: TRBV9; cdr3_aa: CASSGDSSYGYTF
j_call: TRBJ1-1; v_call: TRBV10-2; cdr3_aa: CASQDRASRAFF
j_call: TRBJ1-1; v_call: TRBV7-9; cdr3_aa: CASSTTVNTEAFF
j_call: TRBJ2-7; v_call: TRBV7-2; cdr3_aa: CASSPPRDYSTREQYF
j_call: TRBJ2-2; v_call: TRBV6-5; cdr3_aa: CASRTGATGELFF
j_call: TRBJ1-5; v_call: TRBV6-2/TRBV6-3; cdr3_aa: CASSKGPGELNQPQHF
j_call: TRBJ2-7; v_call: TRBV6-5; cdr3_aa: CASSYGTLSYEQYF
j_call: TRBJ1-3; v_call: TRBV7-2; cdr3_aa: CASSFFLGNTIYF
j_call: TRBJ2-1; v_call: TRBV6-2/TRBV6-3; cdr3_aa: CASSYHLSGGNEQFF
j_call: TRBJ2-1; v_call: TRBV19; cdr3_aa: CASNQWGQGSEQFF
j_call: TRBJ2-1; v_call: TRBV27; cdr3_aa: CASRTGTTYNEQFF
j_call: TRBJ2-7; v_call: TRBV5-1; cdr3_aa: CASSPVDGLAASYEQYF
j_call: TRBJ2-4; v_call: TRBV25-1; cdr3_aa: CASSGEGAAKNIQYF
j_call: TRBJ1-4; v_call: TRBV27; cdr3_aa: CASSFEGSRHEKLFF